This is a list of T cell receptor beta chains from one sample in a study of control samples from healthy donors and cancer patients. Produced via immunoSEQ multiplex PCR; TCRdb's table is partial and in-frame only. The table shows 150,000 to 200,000 clones, with around 90% occurring only once. Sequencing was performed on blood. These receptors all come from a young man in good health. Both conserved end residues are trimmed from each CDR3.

>TRBV2
ASSVSGSTEAF
>TRBV27
ASSFSGTTAGTDTQY
>TRBV5-4
ASRRPGATYEQY
>TRBV6-1
ASSVYGRDTRGTGNTIY
>TRBV24-1
ATSDPRGHNEQF
>TRBV19
ASMFERTGVNTIY
>TRBV28
ASSRTGYENQPQH
>TRBV6-5
ASSYSGGPVTDTQY
>TRBV25-1
ASRPAGTGDGYT
>TRBV7-3
ASSSGGRSTDTQY
>TRBV27
ASSLSSGYEQY
>TRBV30
AWDTQQGWSPLH
>TRBV7-6
ASSSARVETQY
>TRBV6-1
ASSEAALAKNIQY